This T cell receptor beta chain was recorded in a study of tumor and adjacent non-tumor tissue in lung cancer. Worth noting for this clonotype: One end of the junction is discordant with germline, which a read error may explain.

TCRbeta libraries were built with three rounds of nested PCR, modified from ARM-PCR. TCRdb fed the multiplex PCR reads into MiXCR, producing one record per CDR3 protein. The sample contains more than 95,000 distinct CDR3 sequences, approximately 71% of which appear only once. There are 16 residues in the CDR3. The germline V gene encodes CDR1 SGHRS and CDR2 YFSETQ. The template was RNA from unsorted bulk tissue. V gene TRBV5-1 combines with J gene TRBJ2-7; D might be TRBD1 or TRBD2, each matching 5 bases. The sample consisted of lung tumor tissue. The receptor was isolated from a man aged 25 to 45 with non-small cell lung cancer. For the CDR3, the DNA is TGCTCCAGCAGCCTGAAGGCCGGGGCCGGAAACTACGAGCAGTACTTC. Protein: CSSSLKAGAGNYEQYF.